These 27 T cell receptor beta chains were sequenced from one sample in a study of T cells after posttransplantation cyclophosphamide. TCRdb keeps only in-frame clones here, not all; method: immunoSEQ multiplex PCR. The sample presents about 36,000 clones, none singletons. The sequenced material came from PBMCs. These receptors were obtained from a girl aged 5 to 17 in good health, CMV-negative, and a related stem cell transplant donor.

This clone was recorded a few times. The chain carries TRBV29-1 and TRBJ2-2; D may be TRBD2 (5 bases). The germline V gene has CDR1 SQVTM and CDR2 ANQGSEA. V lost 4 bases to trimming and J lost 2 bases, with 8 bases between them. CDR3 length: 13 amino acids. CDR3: CSVASLNTGELFF. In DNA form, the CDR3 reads TGCAGCGTTGCTAGCCTTAACACCGGGGAGCTGTTTTTT.

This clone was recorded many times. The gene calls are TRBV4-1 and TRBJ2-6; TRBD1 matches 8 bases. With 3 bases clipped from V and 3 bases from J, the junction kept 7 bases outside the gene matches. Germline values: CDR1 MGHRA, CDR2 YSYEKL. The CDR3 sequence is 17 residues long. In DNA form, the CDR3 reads TGCGCCAGCAGCCACGGACAGGGTAATAATGGGGCCAACGTCCTGACTTTC. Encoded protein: CASSHGQGNNGANVLTF.

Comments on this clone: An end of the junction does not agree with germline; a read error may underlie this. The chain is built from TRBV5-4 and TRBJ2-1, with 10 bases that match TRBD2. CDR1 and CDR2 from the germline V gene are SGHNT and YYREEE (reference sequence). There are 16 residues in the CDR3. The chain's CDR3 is CASSLGGLAGVNGQFF. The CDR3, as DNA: TGTGCCAGCAGCTTGGGTGGTCTAGCGGGAGTTAATGGGCAGTTCTTC.

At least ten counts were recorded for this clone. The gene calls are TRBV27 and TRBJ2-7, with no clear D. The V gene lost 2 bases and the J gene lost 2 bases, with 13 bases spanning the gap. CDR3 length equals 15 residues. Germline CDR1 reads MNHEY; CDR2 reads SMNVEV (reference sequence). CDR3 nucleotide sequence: TGTGCCAGCAGTTTAGCGGCCACGAGAACCTACGAGCAGTACTTC. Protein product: CASSLAATRTYEQYF.

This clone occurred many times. CDR3 protein: CASSPGGNNEQFF. Written as DNA, the CDR3 is TGTGCCAGCTCACCGGGAGGTAACAATGAGCAGTTCTTC. J is TRBJ2-1 and V is TRBV18; D is possibly TRBD2 (6 bases). CDR1 KGHSH and CDR2 LQKENI come from the germline V gene. This CDR3 contains 13 residues. Trimming stripped 3 bases from V and 5 bases from J, with 8 bases between.

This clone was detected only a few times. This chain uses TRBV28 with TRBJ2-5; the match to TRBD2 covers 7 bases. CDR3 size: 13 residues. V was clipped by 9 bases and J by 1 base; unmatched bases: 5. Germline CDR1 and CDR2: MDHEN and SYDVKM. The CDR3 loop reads CASAGLTQETQYF. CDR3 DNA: TGTGCCAGTGCGGGACTAACCCAAGAGACCCAGTACTTC.

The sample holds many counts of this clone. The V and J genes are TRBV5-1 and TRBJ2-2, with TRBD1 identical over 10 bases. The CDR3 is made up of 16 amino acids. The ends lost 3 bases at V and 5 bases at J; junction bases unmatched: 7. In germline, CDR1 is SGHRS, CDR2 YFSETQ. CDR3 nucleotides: TGCGCCAGCAGCTCTGGGACAGGGGCTGAGACCGGGGAGCTGTTTTTT. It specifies CASSSGTGAETGELFF.

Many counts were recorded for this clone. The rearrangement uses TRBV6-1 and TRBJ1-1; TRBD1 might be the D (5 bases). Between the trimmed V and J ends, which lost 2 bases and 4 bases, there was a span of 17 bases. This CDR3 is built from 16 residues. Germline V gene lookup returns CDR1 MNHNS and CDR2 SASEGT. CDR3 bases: TGTGCCAGCAGTGAATTGGTTACGGTGGGGGGCACTGAAGCTTTCTTT. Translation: CASSELVTVGGTEAFF.

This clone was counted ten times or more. The CDR3 sequence: CASSLREQFF. CDR3 nucleotide sequence: TGTGCCAGCAGTTTGAGGGAGCAGTTCTTC. The V and J genes are TRBV28 and TRBJ2-1, with D uncertain. The CDR3 has 10 residues. Germline CDR1 MDHEN, CDR2 SYDVKM. The V end lost 3 bases, the J end lost 10 bases, and 4 bases lay between the germline ends.

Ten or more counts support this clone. The CDR3 nucleotides read TGCGCCAGCAGCTTGGGGTTCGGACTGTTACAAGAGACCCAGTACTTC. The encoded protein is CASSLGFGLLQETQYF. V usage is TRBV5-1 and J usage is TRBJ2-5, with D tentatively TRBD2 (5 bases). The germline V gene encodes CDR1 SGHRS and CDR2 YFSETQ. This CDR3 contains 16 residues. Trimming shortened V by 0 bases and J by 2 bases, and 14 bases separated the two germline ends.

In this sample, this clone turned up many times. The CDR3 bases are TGCGCCAGCAGCTTGACAGGGACCCTTACTGAAGCTTTCTTT. It encodes CASSLTGTLTEAFF. This chain connects TRBV5-1 to TRBJ1-1; TRBD1 is a possible D gene (6 bases). Trimming pared 1 base from V and 5 bases from J, leaving 12 bases between. This CDR3 has 14 residues. Germline V gene sequence: CDR1 SGHRS, CDR2 YFSETQ.

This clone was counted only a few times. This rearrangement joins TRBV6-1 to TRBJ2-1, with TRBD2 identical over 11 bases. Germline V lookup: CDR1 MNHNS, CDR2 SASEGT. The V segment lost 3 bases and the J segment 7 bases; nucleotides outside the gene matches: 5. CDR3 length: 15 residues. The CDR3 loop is CASSEGLAGGNEQFF. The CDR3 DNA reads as TGTGCCAGCAGTGAGGGGTTAGCGGGAGGGAATGAGCAGTTCTTC.

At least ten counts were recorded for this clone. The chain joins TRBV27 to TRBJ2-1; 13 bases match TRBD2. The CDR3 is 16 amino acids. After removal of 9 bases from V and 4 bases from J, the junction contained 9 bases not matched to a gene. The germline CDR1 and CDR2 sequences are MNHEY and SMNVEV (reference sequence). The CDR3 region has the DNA TGTGCCAGTAGTCCTGGGGGACTAGCGGGATACAATGAGCAGTTCTTC. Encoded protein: CASSPGGLAGYNEQFF.

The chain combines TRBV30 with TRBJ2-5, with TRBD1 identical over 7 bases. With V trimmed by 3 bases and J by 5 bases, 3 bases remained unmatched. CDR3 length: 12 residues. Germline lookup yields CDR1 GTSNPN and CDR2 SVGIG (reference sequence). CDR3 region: CAWRTGRETQYF. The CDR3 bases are TGTGCCTGGAGGACAGGGCGCGAGACCCAGTACTTC.

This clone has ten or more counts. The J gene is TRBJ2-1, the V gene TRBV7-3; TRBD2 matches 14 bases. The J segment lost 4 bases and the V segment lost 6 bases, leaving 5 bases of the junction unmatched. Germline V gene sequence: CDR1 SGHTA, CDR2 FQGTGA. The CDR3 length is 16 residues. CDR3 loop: CASSRLAGGIYNEQFF. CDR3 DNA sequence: TGTGCCAGCAGTAGACTAGCGGGAGGGATTTACAATGAGCAGTTCTTC. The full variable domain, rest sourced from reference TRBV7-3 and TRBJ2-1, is GAGVSQTPSNKVTEKGKYVELRCDPISGHTALYWYRQSLGQGPEFLIYFQGTGAADDSGLPNDRFFAVRPEGSVSTLKIQRTERGDSAVYLCASSRLAGGIYNEQFFGPGTRLTVL.

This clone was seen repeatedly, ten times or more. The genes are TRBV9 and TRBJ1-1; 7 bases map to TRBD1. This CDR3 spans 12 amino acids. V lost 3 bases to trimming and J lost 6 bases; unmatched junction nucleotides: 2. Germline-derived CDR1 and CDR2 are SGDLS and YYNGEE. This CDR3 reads CASSATGAEAFF. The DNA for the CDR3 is TGTGCCAGCAGCGCTACAGGGGCTGAAGCTTTCTTT. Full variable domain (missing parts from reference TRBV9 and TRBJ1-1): DSGVTQTPKHLITATGQRVTLRCSPRSGDLSVYWYQQSLDQGLQFLIQYYNGEERAKGNILERFSAQQFPDLHSELNLSSLELGDSALYFCASSATGAEAFFGQGTRLTVV.

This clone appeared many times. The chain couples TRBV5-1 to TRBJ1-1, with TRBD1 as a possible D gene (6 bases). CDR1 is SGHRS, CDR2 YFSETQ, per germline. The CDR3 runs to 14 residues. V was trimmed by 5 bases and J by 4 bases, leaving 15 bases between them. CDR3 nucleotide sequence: TGCGCCAGCAGTTCCTTAGGGGGATCCACTGAAGCTTTCTTT. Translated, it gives CASSSLGGSTEAFF. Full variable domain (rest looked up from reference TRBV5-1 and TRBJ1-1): KAGVTQTPRYLIKTRGQQVTLSCSPISGHRSVSWYQQTPGQGLQFLFEYFSETQRNKGNFPGRFSGRQFSNSRSEMNVSTLELGDSALYLCASSSLGGSTEAFFGQGTRLTVV.

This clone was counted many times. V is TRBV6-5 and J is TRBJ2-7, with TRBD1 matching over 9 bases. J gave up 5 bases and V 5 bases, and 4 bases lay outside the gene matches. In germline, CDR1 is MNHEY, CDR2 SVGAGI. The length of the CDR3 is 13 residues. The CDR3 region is CASSPGTGNEQYF. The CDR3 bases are TGTGCCAGCAGTCCCGGGACAGGGAACGAGCAGTACTTC.

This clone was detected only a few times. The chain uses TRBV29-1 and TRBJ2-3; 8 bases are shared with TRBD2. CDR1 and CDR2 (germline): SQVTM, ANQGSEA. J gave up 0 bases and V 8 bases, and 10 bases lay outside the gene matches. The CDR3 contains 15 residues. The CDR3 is CSLGTRGRSTDTQYF. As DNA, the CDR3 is TGCAGCTTAGGGACTAGGGGGAGAAGCACAGATACGCAGTATTTT.

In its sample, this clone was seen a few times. The CDR3 loop is CASSPLGTSTDTQYF. In DNA, the CDR3 is TGTGCCAGCTCACCGCTGGGGACTAGCACAGATACGCAGTATTTT. The J gene is TRBJ2-3, the V gene TRBV18, with D possibly being TRBD2 (6 bases). The CDR3 has 15 residues. V was cut by 3 bases and J by 0 bases, with 10 bases left in between. The germline V gene has CDR1 KGHSH and CDR2 LQKENI.

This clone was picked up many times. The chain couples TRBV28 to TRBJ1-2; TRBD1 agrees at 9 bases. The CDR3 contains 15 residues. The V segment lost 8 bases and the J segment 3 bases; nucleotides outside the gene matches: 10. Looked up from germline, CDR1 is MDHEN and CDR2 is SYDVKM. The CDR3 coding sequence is TGTGCCAGCGGGGTCCCACAGGGGGCATACTATGGCTACACCTTC. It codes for CASGVPQGAYYGYTF.

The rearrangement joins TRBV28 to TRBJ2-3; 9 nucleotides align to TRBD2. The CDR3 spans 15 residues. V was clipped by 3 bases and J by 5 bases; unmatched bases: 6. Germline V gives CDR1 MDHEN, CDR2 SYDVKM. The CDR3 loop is CASSFWREGVDTQYF. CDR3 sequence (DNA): TGTGCCAGCAGTTTTTGGCGGGAGGGAGTAGATACGCAGTATTTT.

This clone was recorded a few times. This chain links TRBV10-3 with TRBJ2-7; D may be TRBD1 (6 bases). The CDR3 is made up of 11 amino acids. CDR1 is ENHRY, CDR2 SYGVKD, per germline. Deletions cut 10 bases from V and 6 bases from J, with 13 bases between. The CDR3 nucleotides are TGTGCCACCTGGGGGCCTCGCGAGCAGTACTTC. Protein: CATWGPREQYF.

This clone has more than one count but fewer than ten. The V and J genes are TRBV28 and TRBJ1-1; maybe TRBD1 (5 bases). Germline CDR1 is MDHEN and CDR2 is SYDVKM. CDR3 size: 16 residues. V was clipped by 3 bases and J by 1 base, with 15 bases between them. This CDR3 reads CASSFRDSGWNTEAFF. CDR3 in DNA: TGTGCCAGCAGTTTTCGCGATTCAGGGTGGAACACTGAAGCTTTCTTT.

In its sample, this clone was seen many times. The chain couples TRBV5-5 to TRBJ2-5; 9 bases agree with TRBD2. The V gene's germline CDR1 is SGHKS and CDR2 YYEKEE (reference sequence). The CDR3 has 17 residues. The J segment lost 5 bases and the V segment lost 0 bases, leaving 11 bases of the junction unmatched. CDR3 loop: CASSLVGTSSGVETQYF. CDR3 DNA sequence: TGTGCCAGCAGCTTGGTCGGGACTAGCTCCGGAGTGGAGACCCAGTACTTC.

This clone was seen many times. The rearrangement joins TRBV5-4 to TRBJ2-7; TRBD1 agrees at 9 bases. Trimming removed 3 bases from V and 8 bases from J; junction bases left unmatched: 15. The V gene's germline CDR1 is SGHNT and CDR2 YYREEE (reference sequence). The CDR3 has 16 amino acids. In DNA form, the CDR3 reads TGTGCCAGCAGCTCAAAAGTGGGACAGGGTCAGGTGAAGCAGTACTTC. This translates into CASSSKVGQGQVKQYF.

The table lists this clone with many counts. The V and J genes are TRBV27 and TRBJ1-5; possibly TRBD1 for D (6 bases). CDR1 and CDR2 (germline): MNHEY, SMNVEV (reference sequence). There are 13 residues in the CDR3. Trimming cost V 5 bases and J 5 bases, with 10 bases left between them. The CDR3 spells CASSGNRDQPQHF. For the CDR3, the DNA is TGTGCCAGCAGTGGAAACAGGGATCAGCCCCAGCATTTT.